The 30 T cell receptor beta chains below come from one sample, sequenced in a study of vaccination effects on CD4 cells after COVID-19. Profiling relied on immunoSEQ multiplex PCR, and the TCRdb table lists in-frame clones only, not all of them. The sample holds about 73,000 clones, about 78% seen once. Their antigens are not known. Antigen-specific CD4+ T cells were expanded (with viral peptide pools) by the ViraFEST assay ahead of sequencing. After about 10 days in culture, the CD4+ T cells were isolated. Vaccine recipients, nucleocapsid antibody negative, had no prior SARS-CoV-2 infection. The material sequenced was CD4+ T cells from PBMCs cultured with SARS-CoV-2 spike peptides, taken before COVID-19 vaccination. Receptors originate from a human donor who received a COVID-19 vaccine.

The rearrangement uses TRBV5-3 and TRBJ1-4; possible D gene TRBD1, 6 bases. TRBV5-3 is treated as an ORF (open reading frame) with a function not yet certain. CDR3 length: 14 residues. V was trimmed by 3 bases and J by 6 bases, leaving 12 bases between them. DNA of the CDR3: TGTGCCAGAAGCTCCAGGGGCGGGGATGAAAAACTGTTTTTT. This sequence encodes CARSSRGGDEKLFF.

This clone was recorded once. The CDR3 here is CASSVGTVRSNEKLFF. The CDR3 region has the DNA TGTGCCAGCAGTGTGGGGACTGTCAGATCCAATGAAAAACTGTTTTTT. V and J are TRBV2 and TRBJ1-4; possibly TRBD1 for D (5 bases). CDR3 length equals 16 residues. V gave up 4 bases and J gave up 5 bases, with 17 bases separating them. CDR1 is SNHLY and CDR2 is FYNNEI in the germline V gene. Looking up the rest from reference TRBV2 and TRBJ1-4 gives the full variable domain: EPEVTQTPSHQVTQMGQEVILRCVPISNHLYFYWYRQILGQKVEFLVSFYNNEISEKSEIFDDQFSVERPDGSNFTLKIRSTKLEDSAMYFCASSVGTVRSNEKLFFGSGTQLSVL.

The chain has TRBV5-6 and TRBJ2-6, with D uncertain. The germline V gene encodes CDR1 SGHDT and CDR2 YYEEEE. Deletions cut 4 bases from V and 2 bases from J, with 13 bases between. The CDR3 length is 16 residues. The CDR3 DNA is TGTGCCAGCAGCGCCACGTGGTCACCTGGGGCCAACGTCCTGACTTTC. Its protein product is CASSATWSPGANVLTF.

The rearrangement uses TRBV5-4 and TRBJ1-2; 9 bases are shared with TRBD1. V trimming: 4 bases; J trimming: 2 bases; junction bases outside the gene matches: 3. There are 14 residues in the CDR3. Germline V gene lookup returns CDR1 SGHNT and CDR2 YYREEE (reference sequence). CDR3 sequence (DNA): TGTGCCAGCAGCCGGGACAGGGTGAACTATGGCTACACCTTC. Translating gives CASSRDRVNYGYTF.

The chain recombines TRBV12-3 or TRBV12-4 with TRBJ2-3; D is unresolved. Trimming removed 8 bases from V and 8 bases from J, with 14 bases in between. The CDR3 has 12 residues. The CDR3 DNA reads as TGTGCCAGCGGCAGTTTTCTGAGTACGCAGTATTTT. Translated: CASGSFLSTQYF.

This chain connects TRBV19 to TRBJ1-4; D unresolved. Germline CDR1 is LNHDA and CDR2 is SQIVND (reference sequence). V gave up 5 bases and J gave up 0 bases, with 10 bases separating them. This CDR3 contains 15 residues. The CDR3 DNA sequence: TGTGCCAGTAGTTTACGAAGCTCAACTAATGAAAAACTGTTTTTT. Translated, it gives CASSLRSSTNEKLFF. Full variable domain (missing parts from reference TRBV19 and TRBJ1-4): DGGITQSPKYLFRKEGQNVTLSCEQNLNHDAMYWYRQDPGQGLRLIYYSQIVNDFQKGDIAEGYSVSREKKESFPLTVTSAQKNPTAFYLCASSLRSSTNEKLFFGSGTQLSVL.

CDR3 protein: CASSIDRGSGYRNEQFF. CDR3 in DNA: TGTGCCAGTAGTATAGATCGGGGTTCTGGGTATCGGAATGAGCAGTTCTTC. The chain uses TRBV19 and TRBJ2-1; TRBD2 might be the D (5 bases). This CDR3 is built from 17 residues. Germline CDR1 is LNHDA and CDR2 is SQIVND (reference sequence). V was clipped by 0 bases and J by 7 bases, with 19 bases between them.

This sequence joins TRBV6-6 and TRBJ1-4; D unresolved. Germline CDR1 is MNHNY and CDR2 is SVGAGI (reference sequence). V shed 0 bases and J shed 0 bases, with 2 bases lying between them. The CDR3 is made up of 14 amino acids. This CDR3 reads CASSYSSTNEKLFF. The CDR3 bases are TGTGCCAGCAGTTACTCGTCAACTAATGAAAAACTGTTTTTT.

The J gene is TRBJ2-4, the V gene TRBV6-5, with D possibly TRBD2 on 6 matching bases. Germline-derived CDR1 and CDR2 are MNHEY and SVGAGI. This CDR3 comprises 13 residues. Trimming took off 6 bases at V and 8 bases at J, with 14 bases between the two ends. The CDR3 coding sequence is TGTGCCAGCAGCGCCATCCGGAGGGACATTCAGTACTTC. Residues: CASSAIRRDIQYF.

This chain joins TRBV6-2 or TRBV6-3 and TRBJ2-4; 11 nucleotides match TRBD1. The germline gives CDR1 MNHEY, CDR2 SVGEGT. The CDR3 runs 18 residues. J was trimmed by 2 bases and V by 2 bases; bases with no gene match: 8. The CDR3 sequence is CASSYTRDRGLTKNIQYF. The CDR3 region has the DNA TGTGCCAGCAGTTACACCAGGGACAGGGGGTTAACCAAAAACATTCAGTACTTC.

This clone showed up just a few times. CDR3: CASSQRSVGLHF. In DNA, the CDR3 is TGTGCCAGCAGCCAAAGATCCGTCGGGCTCCACTTT. This sequence joins TRBV3-1 (or the pseudogene TRBV3-2) and TRBJ1-6, with D unresolved. Germline assignment: CDR1 LGHDT and CDR2 YNNKEL (reference sequence). Trimming pared 2 bases from V and 16 bases from J, leaving 12 bases between. The CDR3 runs to 12 residues.

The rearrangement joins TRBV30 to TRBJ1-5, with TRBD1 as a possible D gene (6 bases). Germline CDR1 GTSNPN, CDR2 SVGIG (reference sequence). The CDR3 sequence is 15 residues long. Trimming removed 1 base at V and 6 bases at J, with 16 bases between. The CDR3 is CAWSESTGNGQPQHF. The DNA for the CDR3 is TGTGCCTGGAGTGAAAGCACAGGGAATGGTCAGCCCCAGCATTTT.

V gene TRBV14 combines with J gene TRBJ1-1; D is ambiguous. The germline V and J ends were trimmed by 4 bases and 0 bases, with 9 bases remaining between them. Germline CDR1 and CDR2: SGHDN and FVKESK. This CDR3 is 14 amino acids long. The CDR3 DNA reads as TGTGCCAGCAGCCCCGCGGGAATGAACACTGAAGCTTTCTTT. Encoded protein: CASSPAGMNTEAFF.

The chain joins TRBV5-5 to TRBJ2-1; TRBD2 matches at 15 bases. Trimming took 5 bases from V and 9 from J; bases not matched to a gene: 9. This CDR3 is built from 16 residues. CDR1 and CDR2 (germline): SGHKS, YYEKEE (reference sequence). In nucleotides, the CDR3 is TGTGCCAGCAGACTCTGGACTAGCGGGGGGGTCGGTGAGCAGTTCTTC. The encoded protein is CASRLWTSGGVGEQFF.

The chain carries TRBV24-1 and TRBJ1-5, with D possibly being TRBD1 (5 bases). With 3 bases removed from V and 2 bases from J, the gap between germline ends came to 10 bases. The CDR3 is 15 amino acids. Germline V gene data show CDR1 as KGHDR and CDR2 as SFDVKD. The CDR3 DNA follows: TGTGCCACCAGTGATATGGGGCCCGGCAATCAGCCCCAGCATTTT. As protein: CATSDMGPGNQPQHF.

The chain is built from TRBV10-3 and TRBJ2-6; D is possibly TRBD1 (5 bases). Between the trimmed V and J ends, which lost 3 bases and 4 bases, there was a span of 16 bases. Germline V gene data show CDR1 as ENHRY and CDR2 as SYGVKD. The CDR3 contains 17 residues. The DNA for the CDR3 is TGTGCCATCAGTGACGGGCAGGGTGATGCAGGGGCCAACGTCCTGACTTTC. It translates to CAISDGQGDAGANVLTF.

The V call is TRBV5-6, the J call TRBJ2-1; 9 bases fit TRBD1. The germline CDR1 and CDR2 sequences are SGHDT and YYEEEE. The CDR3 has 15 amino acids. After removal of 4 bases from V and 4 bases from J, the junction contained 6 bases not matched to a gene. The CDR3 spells CASSPGTGSYNEQFF. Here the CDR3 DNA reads TGTGCCAGCAGCCCCGGGACAGGGTCGTACAATGAGCAGTTCTTC.

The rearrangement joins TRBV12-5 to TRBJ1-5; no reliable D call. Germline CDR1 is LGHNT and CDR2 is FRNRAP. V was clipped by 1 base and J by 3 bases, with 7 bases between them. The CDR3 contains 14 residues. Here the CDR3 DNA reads TGTGCTAGTGGTTTGGGAACACACAATCAGCCCCAGCATTTT. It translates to CASGLGTHNQPQHF.

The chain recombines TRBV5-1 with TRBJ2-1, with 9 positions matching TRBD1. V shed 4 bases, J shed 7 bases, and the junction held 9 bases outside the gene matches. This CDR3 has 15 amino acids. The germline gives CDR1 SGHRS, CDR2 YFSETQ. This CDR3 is CASSRQGDKANEQFF. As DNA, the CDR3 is TGCGCCAGCAGCCGACAGGGGGATAAGGCGAATGAGCAGTTCTTC.

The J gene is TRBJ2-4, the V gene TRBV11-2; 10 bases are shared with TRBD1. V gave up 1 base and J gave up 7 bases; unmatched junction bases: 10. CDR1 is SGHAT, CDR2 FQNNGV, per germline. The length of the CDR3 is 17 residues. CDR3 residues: CASSLVFSGTGVNIQYF. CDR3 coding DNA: TGTGCCAGCAGCTTAGTCTTTTCGGGGACAGGGGTTAACATTCAGTACTTC.

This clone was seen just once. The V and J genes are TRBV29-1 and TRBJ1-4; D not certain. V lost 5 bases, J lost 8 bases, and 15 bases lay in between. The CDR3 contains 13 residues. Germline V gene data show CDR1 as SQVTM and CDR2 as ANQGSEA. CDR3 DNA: TGCAGCGTTTCATTATCAGATCGGGAAAAACTGTTTTTT. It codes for CSVSLSDREKLFF. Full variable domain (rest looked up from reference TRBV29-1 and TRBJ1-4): SAVISQKPSRDICQRGTSLTIQCQVDSQVTMMFWYRQQPGQSLTLIATANQGSEATYESGFVIDKFPISRPNLTFSTLTVSNMSPEDSSIYLCSVSLSDREKLFFGSGTQLSVL.

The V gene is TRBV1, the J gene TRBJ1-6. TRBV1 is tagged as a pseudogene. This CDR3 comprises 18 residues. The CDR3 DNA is TGCACCAGCAGCCCCGTTGGGGTCCGCGGCTCCTATAATTCACCCCTCCACTTT. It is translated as CTSSPVGVRGSYNSPLHF.

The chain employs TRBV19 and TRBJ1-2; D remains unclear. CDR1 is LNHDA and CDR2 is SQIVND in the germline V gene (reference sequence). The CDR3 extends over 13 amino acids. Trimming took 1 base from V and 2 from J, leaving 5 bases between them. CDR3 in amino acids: CASSIGRNYGYTF. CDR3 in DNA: TGTGCCAGTAGTATAGGTCGGAACTATGGCTACACCTTC.

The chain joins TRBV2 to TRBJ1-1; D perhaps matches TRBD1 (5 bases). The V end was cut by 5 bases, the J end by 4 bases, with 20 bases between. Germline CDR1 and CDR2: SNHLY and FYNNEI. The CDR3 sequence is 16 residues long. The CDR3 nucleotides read TGTGCCAGCAGTCTTCTGGGGGGAGAATTGGGCACTGAAGCTTTCTTT. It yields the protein CASSLLGGELGTEAFF.

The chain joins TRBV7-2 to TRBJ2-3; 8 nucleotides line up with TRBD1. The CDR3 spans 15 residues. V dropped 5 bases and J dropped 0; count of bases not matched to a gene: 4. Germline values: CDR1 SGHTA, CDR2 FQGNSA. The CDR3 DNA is TGTGCCAGCAGCCTCAGACAGGGGAGCACAGATACGCAGTATTTT. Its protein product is CASSLRQGSTDTQYF.

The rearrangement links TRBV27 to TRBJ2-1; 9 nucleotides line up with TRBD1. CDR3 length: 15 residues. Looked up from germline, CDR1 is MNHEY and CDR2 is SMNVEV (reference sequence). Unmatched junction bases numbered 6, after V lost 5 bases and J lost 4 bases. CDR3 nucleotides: TGTGCCAGCAGTATACGGACAGGGGAATACAATGAGCAGTTCTTC. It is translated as CASSIRTGEYNEQFF.

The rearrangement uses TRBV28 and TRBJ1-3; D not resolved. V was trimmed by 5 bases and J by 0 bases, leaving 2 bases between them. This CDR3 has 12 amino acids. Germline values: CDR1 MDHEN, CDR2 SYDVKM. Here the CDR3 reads CASSVSGNTIYF. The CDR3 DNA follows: TGTGCCAGCAGTGTCTCTGGAAACACCATATATTTT.

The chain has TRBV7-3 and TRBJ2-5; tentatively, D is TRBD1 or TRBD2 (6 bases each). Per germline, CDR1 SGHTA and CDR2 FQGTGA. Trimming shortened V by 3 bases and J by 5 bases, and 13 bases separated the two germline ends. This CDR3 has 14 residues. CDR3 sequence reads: CASSFGGRGETQYF. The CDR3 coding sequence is TGTGCCAGCAGCTTTGGGGGGCGCGGGGAGACCCAGTACTTC.

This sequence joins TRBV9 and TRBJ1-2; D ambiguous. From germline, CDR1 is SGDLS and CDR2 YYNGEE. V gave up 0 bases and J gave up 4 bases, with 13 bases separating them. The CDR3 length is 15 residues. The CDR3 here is CASSVVSGVSYGYTF. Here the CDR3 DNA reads TGTGCCAGCAGCGTAGTATCGGGAGTCTCCTATGGCTACACCTTC.

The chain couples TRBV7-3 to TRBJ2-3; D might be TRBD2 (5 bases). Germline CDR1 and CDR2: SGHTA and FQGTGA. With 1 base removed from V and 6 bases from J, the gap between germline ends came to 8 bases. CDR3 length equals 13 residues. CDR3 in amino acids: CASSLSWRDTQYF. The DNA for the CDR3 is TGTGCCAGCAGCTTAAGCTGGAGGGATACGCAGTATTTT.